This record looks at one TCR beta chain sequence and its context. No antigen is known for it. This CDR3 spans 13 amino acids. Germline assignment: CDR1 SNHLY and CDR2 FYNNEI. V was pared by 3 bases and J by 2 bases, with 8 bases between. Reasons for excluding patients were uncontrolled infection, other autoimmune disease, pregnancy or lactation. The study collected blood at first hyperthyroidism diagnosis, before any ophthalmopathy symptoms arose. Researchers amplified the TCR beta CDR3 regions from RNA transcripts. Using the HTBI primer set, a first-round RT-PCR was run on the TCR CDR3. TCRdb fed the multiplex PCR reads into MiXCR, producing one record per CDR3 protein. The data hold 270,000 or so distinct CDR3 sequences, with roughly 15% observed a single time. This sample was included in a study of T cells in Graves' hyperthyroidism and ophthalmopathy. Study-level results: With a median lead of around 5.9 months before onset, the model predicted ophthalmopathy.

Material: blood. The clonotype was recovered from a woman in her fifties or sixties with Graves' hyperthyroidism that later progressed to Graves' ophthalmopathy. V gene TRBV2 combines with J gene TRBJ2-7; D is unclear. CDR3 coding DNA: TGTGCCAGCAGTGATCGGCGGACCTACGAGCAGTACTTC. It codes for CASSDRRTYEQYF.